Listed below are T cell receptor beta chains from one sample, sequenced in a study of CD8 T cells in Susac syndrome. TCRdb redid the calling of the immunoSEQ multiplex PCR reads with MiXCR, one entry per CDR3 protein. The table has about 240,000 distinct CDR3 sequences, approximately 95% seen once. The sequencing sample was made of CD4+ T cells from PBMCs. The source of these receptors is a human donor with Susac syndrome. Each CDR3 is given with its conserved first and last residue. The order of the fields is clone size, V gene, D gene, J gene, CDR3 DNA, CDR3 protein. D genes are given only for firm matches. Some rows mark clone size as missing; the rest say once, few, many or name a class of expanded clone.

clone_size: few; v_call: TRBV27; d_call: -; j_call: TRBJ2-5; cdr3_nt: TGTGCCAGCAGTTGGCGGGAGACCCAGTACTTC; cdr3_aa: CASSWRETQYF
clone_size: -; v_call: TRBV18; d_call: -; j_call: TRBJ2-3; cdr3_nt: TGTGCCAGCTCACCACAGCCGGGCTTCACAGATACGCAGTATTTT; cdr3_aa: CASSPQPGFTDTQYF
clone_size: -; v_call: TRBV7-9; d_call: -; j_call: TRBJ1-4; cdr3_nt: TGTGCCAGCAGCCAGGGGCAGACTAATGAAAAACTGTTTTTT; cdr3_aa: CASSQGQTNEKLFF
clone_size: -; v_call: TRBV29-1; d_call: -; j_call: TRBJ1-1; cdr3_nt: TGCAGCGTTGAAAGGGTTTACGACACTGAAGCTTTCTTT; cdr3_aa: CSVERVYDTEAFF
clone_size: -; v_call: TRBV4-1; d_call: -; j_call: TRBJ2-7; cdr3_nt: TGCGCCAGCAGCCAAGTGGACCGAAGCGATCGGTCCGAGCAGTACTTC; cdr3_aa: CASSQVDRSDRSEQYF
clone_size: -; v_call: TRBV5-4; d_call: -; j_call: TRBJ2-1; cdr3_nt: TGTGCCAGCAGCCACGGGGGGCTGAACAATGAGCAGTTCTTC; cdr3_aa: CASSHGGLNNEQFF
clone_size: -; v_call: TRBV20-1; d_call: -; j_call: TRBJ1-1; cdr3_nt: TGCAGTGCTCTAGGCGGGGGGACGAACACTGAAGCTTTCTTT; cdr3_aa: CSALGGGTNTEAFF
clone_size: -; v_call: TRBV29-1; d_call: TRBD1; j_call: TRBJ2-7; cdr3_nt: TGCAGCGTGGGTGACAGGGTTGGAAACGAGCAGTACTTC; cdr3_aa: CSVGDRVGNEQYF
clone_size: -; v_call: TRBV7-9; d_call: -; j_call: TRBJ2-2; cdr3_nt: TGTGCCAGCAGACCTAACACCGGGGAGCTGTTTTTT; cdr3_aa: CASRPNTGELFF
clone_size: -; v_call: TRBV9; d_call: -; j_call: TRBJ1-4; cdr3_nt: TGTGCCAGCAGCGTAGGCTCGGGACAATCAAAACTGTTTTTT; cdr3_aa: CASSVGSGQSKLFF
clone_size: -; v_call: TRBV18; d_call: -; j_call: TRBJ1-3; cdr3_nt: TGTGCCAGCTCACCACCGGCGAACTCTGGAAACACCATATATTTT; cdr3_aa: CASSPPANSGNTIYF
clone_size: -; v_call: TRBV9; d_call: -; j_call: TRBJ1-5; cdr3_nt: TGTGCCAGCAGCGTAGCCTTTCCTGGGCGGCAGCCCCAGCATTTT; cdr3_aa: CASSVAFPGRQPQHF
clone_size: once; v_call: TRBV5-1; d_call: TRBD2; j_call: TRBJ2-7; cdr3_nt: TGCGCCAGCAGCCCGCTAGCGGGAGAGTCCCACGAGCAGTACTTC; cdr3_aa: CASSPLAGESHEQYF
clone_size: -; v_call: TRBV6-1; d_call: -; j_call: TRBJ1-5; cdr3_nt: TGTGCCAGCAGGAACAGAAAATCTCAGCCCCAGCATTTT; cdr3_aa: CASRNRKSQPQHF
clone_size: -; v_call: TRBV9; d_call: -; j_call: TRBJ1-1; cdr3_nt: TGTGCCAGCAGCTCAAGTCAGGGCATGAACACTGAAGCTTTCTTT; cdr3_aa: CASSSSQGMNTEAFF
clone_size: once; v_call: TRBV12-3/TRBV12-4; d_call: -; j_call: TRBJ2-7; cdr3_nt: TGTGCCAGCAGTTCGGGACTCTACGAGCAGTACTTC; cdr3_aa: CASSSGLYEQYF
clone_size: once; v_call: TRBV24-1; d_call: -; j_call: TRBJ2-7; cdr3_nt: TGTGCCACCACCCATCAGGGCGAGCAGTACTTC; cdr3_aa: CATTHQGEQYF
clone_size: -; v_call: TRBV3-1; d_call: -; j_call: TRBJ1-3; cdr3_nt: TGTGCCAGCAGCCAAGCGGGAACTGGAAACACCATATATTTT; cdr3_aa: CASSQAGTGNTIYF